This TCR beta chain was profiled in a study of a mutant IDH1 vaccine in newly diagnosed glioma. The wider study: Vaccines began 4-6 weeks after radiotherapy alone, or with temozolomide cycles.

Some clones are missing from TCRdb's copy, which holds only in-frame ones; the method was immunoSEQ multiplex PCR. The sample has 35,000 to 45,000 clones; roughly nine tenths are singletons. The CDR3 sequence is 13 residues long. Germline V CDR1 and CDR2: SGHKS, YYEKEE (reference sequence). With 4 bases removed from V and 6 bases from J, the gap between germline ends came to 11 bases. In the case of this clone: Its antigen is as yet unknown.

The time point was: week 35, safety follow-up. Each dose delivered 300 ug of mutant IDH1 20-mer peptide subcutaneously with imiquimod. New astrocytomas of WHO grade 3 or 4 that were IDH1-mutant and ATRX-lost were found in the donors. The origin of this receptor is a man in his forties with glioma. Sequences were derived from PBMCs, sampled from a glioma patient whose treatment included an IDH1 peptide vaccine. V is TRBV5-5 and J is TRBJ2-1; the D is unclear. CDR3 DNA: TGTGCCAGCAGCCGAACCTTTGGCAATGAGCAGTTCTTC. Translation: CASSRTFGNEQFF. The whole variable domain, filled in from reference TRBV5-5 and TRBJ2-1, reads DAGVTQSPTHLIKTRGQQVTLRCSPISGHKSVSWYQQVLGQGPQFIFQYYEKEERGRGNFPDRFSARQFPNYSSELNVNALLLGDSALYLCASSRTFGNEQFFGPGTRLTVL.